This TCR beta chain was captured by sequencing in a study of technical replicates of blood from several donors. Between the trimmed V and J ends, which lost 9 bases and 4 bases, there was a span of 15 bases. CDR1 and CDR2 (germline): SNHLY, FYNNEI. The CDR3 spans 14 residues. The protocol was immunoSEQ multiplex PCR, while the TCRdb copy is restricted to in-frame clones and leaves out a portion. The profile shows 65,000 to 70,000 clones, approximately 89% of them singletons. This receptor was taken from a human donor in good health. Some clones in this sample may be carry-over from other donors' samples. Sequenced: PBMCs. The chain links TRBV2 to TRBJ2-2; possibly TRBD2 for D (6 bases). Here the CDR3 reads CASRDSATTGELFF. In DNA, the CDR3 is TGTGCCAGTCGGGACTCTGCGACCACCGGGGAGCTGTTTTTT.